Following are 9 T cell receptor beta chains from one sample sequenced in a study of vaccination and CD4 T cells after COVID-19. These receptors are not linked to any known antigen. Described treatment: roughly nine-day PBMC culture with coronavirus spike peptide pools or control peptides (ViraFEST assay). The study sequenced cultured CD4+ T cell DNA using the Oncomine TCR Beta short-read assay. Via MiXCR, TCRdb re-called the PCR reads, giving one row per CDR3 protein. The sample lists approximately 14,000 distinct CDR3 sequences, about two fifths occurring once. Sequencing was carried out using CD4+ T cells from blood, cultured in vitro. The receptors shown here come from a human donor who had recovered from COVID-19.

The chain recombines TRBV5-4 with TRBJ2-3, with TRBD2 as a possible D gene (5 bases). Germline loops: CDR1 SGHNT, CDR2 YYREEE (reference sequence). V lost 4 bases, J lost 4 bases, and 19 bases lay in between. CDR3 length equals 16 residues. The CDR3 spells CASSPRPGNSPDTQYF. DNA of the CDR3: TGTGCCAGCAGCCCACGTCCCGGGAATTCCCCAGATACGCAGTATTTT.

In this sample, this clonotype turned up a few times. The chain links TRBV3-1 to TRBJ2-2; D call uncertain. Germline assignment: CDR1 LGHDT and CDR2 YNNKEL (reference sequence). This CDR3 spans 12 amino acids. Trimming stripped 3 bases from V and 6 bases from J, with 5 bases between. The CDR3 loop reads CASSHGAGELFF. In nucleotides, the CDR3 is TGTGCCAGCAGCCATGGGGCCGGGGAGCTGTTTTTT.

CDR3 protein: CASSQESGTTYEQYF. The CDR3 nucleotides are TGCGCCAGCAGCCAAGAATCCGGGACCACCTACGAGCAGTACTTC. The genes are TRBV4-3 and TRBJ2-7; D tentatively reads TRBD1 or TRBD2 (5 bases each). Germline CDR1 LGHNA, CDR2 YSLEER. The CDR3 is 15 amino acids. Trimming removed 0 bases at V and 2 bases at J, with 11 bases between.

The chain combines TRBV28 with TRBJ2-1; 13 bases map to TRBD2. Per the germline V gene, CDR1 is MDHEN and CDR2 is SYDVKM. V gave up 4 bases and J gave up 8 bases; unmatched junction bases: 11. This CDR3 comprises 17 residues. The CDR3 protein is CASSSVLLLAGGDEQFF. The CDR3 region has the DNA TGTGCCAGCAGTTCCGTCCTCCTACTAGCGGGAGGGGATGAGCAGTTCTTC.

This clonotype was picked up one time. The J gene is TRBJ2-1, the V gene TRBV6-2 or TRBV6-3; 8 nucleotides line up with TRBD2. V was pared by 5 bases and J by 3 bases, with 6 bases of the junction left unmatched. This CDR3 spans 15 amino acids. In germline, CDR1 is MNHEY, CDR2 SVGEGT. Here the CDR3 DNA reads TGTGCCAGCAGTCCTACTAGCGGAAGCTACAATGAGCAGTTCTTC. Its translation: CASSPTSGSYNEQFF.

As DNA, the CDR3 is TGTGCCAGCAGCGTTGGACAGCCAAACCTAGAGACCCAGTACTTC. Its translation: CASSVGQPNLETQYF. The chain combines TRBV7-2 with TRBJ2-5, with D possibly matching TRBD1 (6 bases). Germline assignment: CDR1 SGHTA and CDR2 FQGNSA. This CDR3 region has 15 residues. Trimming shortened V by 5 bases and J by 4 bases, and 17 bases separated the two germline ends. Looking up the rest from reference TRBV7-2 and TRBJ2-5 gives the full variable domain: GAGVSQSPSNKVTEKGKDVELRCDPISGHTALYWYRQSLGQGLEFLIYFQGNSAPDKSGLPSDRFSAERTGGSVSTLTIQRTQQEDSAVYLCASSVGQPNLETQYFGPGTRLLVL.

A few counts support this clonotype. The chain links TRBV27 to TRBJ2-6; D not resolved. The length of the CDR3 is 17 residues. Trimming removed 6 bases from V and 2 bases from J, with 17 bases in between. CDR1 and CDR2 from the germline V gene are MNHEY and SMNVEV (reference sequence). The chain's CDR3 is CASSPTRWGTGANVLTF. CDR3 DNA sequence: TGTGCCAGCAGCCCTACCAGGTGGGGTACTGGGGCCAACGTCCTGACTTTC.

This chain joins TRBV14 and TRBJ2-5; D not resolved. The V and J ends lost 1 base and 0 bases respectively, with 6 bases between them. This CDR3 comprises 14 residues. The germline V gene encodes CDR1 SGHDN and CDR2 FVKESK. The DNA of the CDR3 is TGTGCCAGCAGCCAAGCAACGTACCAAGAGACCCAGTACTTC. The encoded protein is CASSQATYQETQYF. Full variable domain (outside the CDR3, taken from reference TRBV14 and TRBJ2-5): EAGVTQFPSHSVIEKGQTVTLRCDPISGHDNLYWYRRVMGKEIKFLLHFVKESKQDESGMPNNRFLAERTGGTYSTLKVQPAELEDSGVYFCASSQATYQETQYFGPGTRLLVL.

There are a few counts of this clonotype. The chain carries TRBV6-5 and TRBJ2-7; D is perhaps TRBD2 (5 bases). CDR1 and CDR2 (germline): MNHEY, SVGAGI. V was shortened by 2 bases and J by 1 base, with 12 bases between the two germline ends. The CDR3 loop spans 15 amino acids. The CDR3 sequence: CASSYDRPGSYEQYF. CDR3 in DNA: TGTGCCAGCAGTTACGACCGCCCGGGGTCCTACGAGCAGTACTTC.